Listed here is a single T cell receptor (beta chain). Germline V CDR1 and CDR2: SGHDT, YYEEEE. V was cut by 1 base and J by 7 bases, with 18 bases left in between. The CDR3 has 16 residues. The data derive from a study of shared clonotypes between healthy human individuals. Sequenced by immunoSEQ multiplex PCR; TCRdb stores in-frame clones only, minus some. The sample carries 2 million to 3 million clones, approximately 93% recorded once. The sample was naive CD4+ T cells from PBMCs. The subset denotes: CD45RA+ positively selected. This receptor was taken from a man between 18 and 35 years old in good health. Some clones in this sample may be carry-over from other donors' samples. The rearrangement links TRBV5-6 to TRBJ1-5; the D gene is possibly TRBD1 (5 bases). The CDR3: CASSLYISTAPQPQHF. DNA of the CDR3: TGTGCCAGCAGCTTGTACATTTCGACAGCACCACAGCCCCAGCATTTT.